A single sample gave rise to the 22 T cell receptor beta chains below, sequenced in a study of T cell responses to AZD1222 COVID-19 vaccine. Assay used: immunoSEQ multiplex PCR; TCRdb lists only in-frame clones, some missing. The table lists tens of thousands of clones, around 85% of them singletons. The input for sequencing was peripheral blood, taken on day 0 of MenACWY control vaccination. Source of these receptors: an adult in good health.

The rearrangement links TRBV15 to TRBJ1-3; TRBD1 agrees at 8 bases. The ends lost 3 bases at V and 1 base at J; junction bases unmatched: 8. The CDR3 is 17 amino acids. Germline CDR1 and CDR2: LNHNV and YYDKDF (reference sequence). The CDR3 DNA sequence: TGTGCCACCAGCAGGGAGTCCGGGACAGGTTCTGGAAACACCATATATTTT. This encodes CATSRESGTGSGNTIYF.

The chain uses TRBV27 and TRBJ1-2; D gene unclear. From germline, CDR1 is MNHEY and CDR2 SMNVEV (reference sequence). Trimming removed 5 bases at V and 10 bases at J, with 17 bases between. The length of the CDR3 is 13 residues. The CDR3 coding sequence is TGTGCCAGCAGTCCCCGGTCCTACTCGGACTACACCTTC. As protein: CASSPRSYSDYTF.

This clone appeared a few times. The chain joins TRBV25-1 to TRBJ2-2; D remains unclear. The V gene's germline CDR1 is MGHDK and CDR2 SYGVNS. Trimming cost V 4 bases and J 6 bases, with 6 bases left between them. There are 12 residues in the CDR3. CDR3 protein: CASSVVAGELFF. CDR3 coding DNA: TGTGCCAGCAGTGTAGTGGCCGGGGAGCTGTTTTTT.

This clone was observed a few times. V usage is TRBV30 and J usage is TRBJ1-2; 10 bases fit TRBD1. V was clipped by 2 bases and J by 7 bases; unmatched bases: 10. The CDR3 totals 15 residues. Germline V lookup: CDR1 GTSNPN, CDR2 SVGIG (reference sequence). In nucleotides, the CDR3 is TGTGCCTGGAGTAGAGACCGGGACAGGGGAGGTGGCTACACCTTC. It codes for CAWSRDRDRGGGYTF.

The chain combines TRBV9 with TRBJ1-1; no clear D. CDR1 and CDR2 from the germline V gene are SGDLS and YYNGEE. With 7 bases removed from V and 2 bases from J, the gap between germline ends came to 9 bases. This CDR3 region has 12 residues. The CDR3 DNA reads as TGTGCCAGCCAATCGGCAAACACTGAAGCTTTCTTT. Translating gives CASQSANTEAFF.

The J gene is TRBJ1-1, the V gene TRBV29-1; D possibly corresponds to TRBD1 (6 bases). The germline V gene encodes CDR1 SQVTM and CDR2 ANQGSEA. Trimming removed 2 bases at V and 3 bases at J, with 10 bases between. This CDR3 has 13 amino acids. CDR3 sequence (DNA): TGCAGCGTTGAAAGGGGGGCGTACACTGAAGCTTTCTTT. This sequence encodes CSVERGAYTEAFF.

The chain has TRBV6-5 and TRBJ1-3; D is uncertain. The germline V and J ends were trimmed by 6 bases and 0 bases, with 6 bases remaining between them. Germline V lookup: CDR1 MNHEY, CDR2 SVGAGI. The CDR3 sequence is 13 residues long. The CDR3 spells CASRQYSGNTIYF. The DNA of the CDR3 is TGTGCCAGCAGACAGTACTCTGGAAACACCATATATTTT.

The chain recombines TRBV4-1 with TRBJ1-2; 9 nucleotides match TRBD1. Trimming took 4 bases from V and 4 from J; bases not matched to a gene: 7. The CDR3 is 15 amino acids. Germline V gives CDR1 MGHRA, CDR2 YSYEKL. The DNA for the CDR3 is TGCGCCAGCAGCCTCAGGGACAGGGCTACCTATGGCTACACCTTC. Translation: CASSLRDRATYGYTF.

The V call is TRBV12-3 or TRBV12-4, the J call TRBJ2-3; 7 bases fit TRBD1. J gave up 7 bases and V 7 bases, and 8 bases lay outside the gene matches. The CDR3 contains 13 residues. CDR3 DNA: TGTGCCAGCAAGGGGGCCGAAAGGTATACGCAGTATTTT. Its translation: CASKGAERYTQYF.

V gene TRBV14 combines with J gene TRBJ1-1; 9 bases map to TRBD1. The CDR3 contains 15 residues. With 6 bases clipped from V and 4 bases from J, the junction kept 9 bases outside the gene matches. Germline CDR1 is SGHDN and CDR2 is FVKESK. The CDR3 DNA reads as TGTGCCAGCAGTCAACAGGGGGCAAGTGGCACTGAAGCTTTCTTT. This encodes CASSQQGASGTEAFF.

The J gene is TRBJ1-6, the V gene TRBV28, with D possibly matching TRBD1 (5 bases). V was clipped by 3 bases and J by 7 bases, with 16 bases between them. Germline V lookup: CDR1 MDHEN, CDR2 SYDVKM. This CDR3 is 16 amino acids long. The CDR3 reads CASSFGGRYQNSPLHF. The CDR3 DNA sequence: TGTGCCAGCAGTTTCGGGGGAAGGTACCAAAATTCACCCCTCCACTTT.

This clone came up a few times. This rearrangement joins TRBV14 to TRBJ1-6; 9 bases align to TRBD1. With V trimmed by 4 bases and J by 9 bases, 7 bases remained unmatched. In germline, CDR1 is SGHDN, CDR2 FVKESK. This CDR3 region has 15 residues. DNA for the CDR3: TGTGCCAGCAGCCTCGGACAGGGGTATCGTTCACCCCTCCACTTT. Translating gives CASSLGQGYRSPLHF. The variable domain in full, with the rest retrieved from reference TRBV14 and TRBJ1-6, is EAGVTQFPSHSVIEKGQTVTLRCDPISGHDNLYWYRRVMGKEIKFLLHFVKESKQDESGMPNNRFLAERTGGTYSTLKVQPAELEDSGVYFCASSLGQGYRSPLHFGNGTRLTVT.

The genes are TRBV19 and TRBJ2-7; 9 bases map to TRBD1. Unmatched junction bases numbered 6, after V lost 6 bases and J lost 3 bases. Germline V gene lookup returns CDR1 LNHDA and CDR2 SQIVND (reference sequence). The CDR3 sequence is 14 residues long. As DNA, the CDR3 is TGTGCCAGTAGGCCGGGACAGGGACTCTACGAGCAGTACTTC. Protein product: CASRPGQGLYEQYF.

The V gene is TRBV20-1, the J gene TRBJ2-5; D possibly corresponds to TRBD1 (5 bases). Between the trimmed V and J ends, which lost 5 bases and 5 bases, there was a span of 9 bases. Per the germline V gene, CDR1 is DFQATT and CDR2 is SNEGSKA (reference sequence). The CDR3 is made up of 11 amino acids. The CDR3 sequence: CSAAGLETQYF. In DNA, the CDR3 is TGCAGTGCTGCAGGGTTGGAGACCCAGTACTTC.

The chain couples TRBV25-1 to TRBJ1-1; no firm D call. The germline gives CDR1 MGHDK, CDR2 SYGVNS. V was cut by 1 base and J by 10 bases, with 13 bases left in between. The CDR3 extends over 13 amino acids. CDR3 protein: CASSELAETTAFF. The CDR3 bases are TGTGCCAGCAGTGAATTGGCCGAGACCACAGCTTTCTTT.

A few counts support this clone. This sequence joins TRBV10-2 and TRBJ1-5, with D hard to call. The V end lost 6 bases, the J end lost 0 bases, and 12 bases lay between the germline ends. Per the germline V gene, CDR1 is WSHSY and CDR2 is SAAADI. The CDR3 loop spans 15 amino acids. The CDR3: CASRGGVYSNQPQHF. CDR3 DNA sequence: TGCGCCAGCAGGGGTGGGGTCTATAGCAATCAGCCCCAGCATTTT.

This rearrangement joins TRBV24-1 to TRBJ2-3; D possibly corresponds to TRBD2 (7 bases). Trimming removed 4 bases from V and 0 bases from J, with 16 bases in between. This CDR3 region has 17 residues. In germline, CDR1 is KGHDR, CDR2 SFDVKD. The chain's CDR3 is CATSEGGVLVSTDTQYF. The CDR3 DNA reads TGTGCCACCAGTGAAGGGGGGGTACTAGTTAGCACAGATACGCAGTATTTT.

The chain joins TRBV6-1 to TRBJ1-1; 10 nucleotides match TRBD1. The CDR3 loop spans 17 amino acids. Germline V gene sequence: CDR1 MNHNS, CDR2 SASEGT. The V and J ends lost 4 bases and 1 base, in that order; junction bases with no gene match: 9. The CDR3 region is CASSGTDRGRRNTEAFF. As DNA, the CDR3 is TGTGCCAGCAGTGGAACCGACAGGGGGCGAAGGAACACTGAAGCTTTCTTT.

This clone was counted only a few times. The DNA for the CDR3 is TGTGCCAGCAGCAAAAATCATGACAGGGGAGGGGGCTCCTACGAGCAGTACGTC. The encoded protein is CASSKNHDRGGGSYEQYV. The V and J genes are TRBV21-1 and TRBJ2-7; the table's D gene call, TRBD1, was not cross checked with the DNA. TRBV21-1 is deemed a pseudogene. This CDR3 contains 18 residues.

This clone has only one observation. The chain couples TRBV18 to TRBJ2-1, with 14 nucleotides matching TRBD2. CDR1 KGHSH and CDR2 LQKENI come from the germline V gene. Unmatched junction bases numbered 9, after V lost 5 bases and J lost 6 bases. The length of the CDR3 is 17 residues. The CDR3 sequence: CASSLFRLAGGPNEQFF. DNA of the CDR3: TGTGCCAGCTCATTGTTTCGACTAGCGGGGGGGCCCAATGAGCAGTTCTTC.

The chain employs TRBV11-3 and TRBJ2-2; 7 bases agree with TRBD2. CDR3 size: 16 residues. Unmatched junction bases numbered 7, after V lost 0 bases and J lost 6 bases. Germline V gene data show CDR1 as SGHNT and CDR2 as YENEEA. CDR3 in amino acids: CASSLDTAGRAGELFF. The CDR3 bases are TGTGCCAGCAGCTTAGATACAGCGGGAAGGGCCGGGGAGCTGTTTTTT.

This clone has more than one count but fewer than ten. The rearrangement links TRBV7-2 to TRBJ2-5, with D possibly matching TRBD2 (6 bases). Germline loops: CDR1 SGHTA, CDR2 FQGNSA. The V end lost 5 bases, the J end lost 0 bases, and 13 bases lay between the germline ends. This CDR3 has 15 amino acids. The CDR3 bases are TGTGCCAGCAGCCGCGGGACGGGCAACCAAGAGACCCAGTACTTC. Translating gives CASSRGTGNQETQYF.